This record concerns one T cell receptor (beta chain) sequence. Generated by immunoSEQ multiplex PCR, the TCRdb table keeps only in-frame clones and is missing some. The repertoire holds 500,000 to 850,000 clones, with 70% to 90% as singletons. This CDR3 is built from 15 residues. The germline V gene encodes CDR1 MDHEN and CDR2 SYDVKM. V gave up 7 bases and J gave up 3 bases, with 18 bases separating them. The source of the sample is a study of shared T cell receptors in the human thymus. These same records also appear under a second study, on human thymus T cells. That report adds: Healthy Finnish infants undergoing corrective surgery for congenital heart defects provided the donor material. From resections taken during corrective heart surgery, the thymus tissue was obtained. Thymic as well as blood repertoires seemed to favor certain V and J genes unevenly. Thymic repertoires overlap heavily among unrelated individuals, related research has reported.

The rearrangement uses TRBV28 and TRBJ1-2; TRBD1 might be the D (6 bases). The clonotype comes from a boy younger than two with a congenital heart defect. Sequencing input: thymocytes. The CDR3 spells CASTLGGGTDYGYTF. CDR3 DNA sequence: TGTGCCAGCACCCTGGGAGGGGGTACAGACTATGGCTACACCTTC.